Listed here are 20 T cell receptor beta chains from one sample, sequenced in a study of T-cell reconstitution after alpha-beta-depleted transplantation in children. For TCRbeta, the library was prepared with unique molecular identifiers. One entry per CDR3 protein results from TCRdb running MiXCR on the PCR reads. The sample lists about 980,000 distinct CDR3 sequences; about 29% were seen once. The source was PBMCs, mostly from graft donor cells, collected 360 days after TCRalphabeta/CD19-depleted stem cell transplant. The receptors were gathered from a boy younger than two who had a stem cell transplant for SCID, so the T cells may come from the graft donor.

The chain joins TRBV29-1 to TRBJ2-7, with 7 bases matching TRBD1. CDR3 length: 12 residues. Per germline, CDR1 SQVTM and CDR2 ANQGSEA. Unmatched junction bases numbered 6, after V lost 7 bases and J lost 3 bases. CDR3 bases: TGCAGCGGGGTGACAGGGATCTACGAGCAGTACTTC. Its translation: CSGVTGIYEQYF.

The genes are TRBV5-5 and TRBJ2-7; maybe TRBD2 (5 bases). Per germline, CDR1 SGHKS and CDR2 YYEKEE (reference sequence). CDR3 size: 15 residues. Trimming left V 4 bases short and J 3 bases short, with 17 bases between. CDR3 nucleotides: TGTGCCAGCAGCAGGACTTTCGTCTCCTACTACGAGCAGTACTTC. Encoded protein: CASSRTFVSYYEQYF.

V and J are TRBV12-3 or TRBV12-4 and TRBJ1-6; D is uncertain. The CDR3 loop spans 14 amino acids. With 7 bases removed from V and 7 bases from J, the gap between germline ends came to 14 bases. CDR3 nucleotide sequence: TGTGCCAGCACCTTCTCCCTGGCAAATTCACCCCTCCACTTT. Translation gives CASTFSLANSPLHF.

This clonotype was found a few times. The rearrangement links TRBV5-6 to TRBJ2-1; 8 nucleotides agree with TRBD2. The CDR3 extends over 15 amino acids. CDR1 is SGHDT and CDR2 is YYEEEE in the germline V gene. V shed 4 bases and J 2 bases; nucleotides not matched to a gene: 5. The CDR3 spells CASSPMRGAYNEQFF. CDR3 DNA sequence: TGTGCCAGCAGCCCTATGCGGGGGGCCTACAATGAGCAGTTCTTC.

The rearrangement uses TRBV15 and TRBJ2-4; TRBD2 might be the D (6 bases). Germline-derived CDR1 and CDR2 are LNHNV and YYDKDF (reference sequence). The CDR3 is 16 residues long. The V end was cut by 0 bases, the J end by 3 bases, with 12 bases between. This CDR3 is CATSRDLREVKNIQYF. The CDR3 nucleotides read TGTGCCACCAGCAGAGATCTCAGGGAGGTCAAAAACATTCAGTACTTC.

The chain couples TRBV20-1 to TRBJ2-7; 13 nucleotides align to TRBD2. Germline CDR1 and CDR2: DFQATT and SNEGSKA (reference sequence). V shed 6 bases and J 5 bases; nucleotides not matched to a gene: 7. CDR3 length: 14 residues. As DNA, the CDR3 is TGCAGTGCGACGGGACTAGCGGGGAGTAACGAGCAGTACTTC. Protein sequence: CSATGLAGSNEQYF.

The CDR3 is CASSPSDSLLSGANVLTF. The CDR3 coding sequence is TGTGCCAGCAGTCCCTCGGACAGCCTCCTTTCTGGGGCCAACGTCCTGACTTTC. V usage is TRBV9 and J usage is TRBJ2-6; D is perhaps TRBD1 (6 bases). Germline CDR1 is SGDLS and CDR2 is YYNGEE. Trimming took 5 bases from V and 1 from J, leaving 19 bases between them. The CDR3 loop spans 18 amino acids.

This clonotype has just one count. CDR3 sequence: CASSYGTYEKLFF. The CDR3 DNA is TGTGCCAGCAGTTATGGGACCTATGAAAAACTGTTTTTT. This chain links TRBV6-5 with TRBJ1-4; possibly TRBD1 for D (5 bases). The V end was cut by 3 bases, the J end by 6 bases, with 8 bases between. The germline gives CDR1 MNHEY, CDR2 SVGAGI. There are 13 residues in the CDR3.

This clonotype occurred a few times. This chain links TRBV20-1 with TRBJ2-5, with D tentatively TRBD1 or TRBD2 (5 bases each). Trimming took off 2 bases at V and 5 bases at J, with 15 bases between the two ends. From germline, CDR1 is DFQATT and CDR2 SNEGSKA (reference sequence). The CDR3 is 14 residues long. CDR3 sequence: CSARPGSGAETQYF. The DNA for the CDR3 is TGCAGTGCTAGACCCGGCTCCGGGGCCGAGACCCAGTACTTC.

This clonotype was counted only a few times. This chain joins TRBV5-1 and TRBJ2-7, with a weak D call TRBD2 (5 bases). The germline CDR1 and CDR2 sequences are SGHRS and YFSETQ. Trimming pared 4 bases from V and 2 bases from J, leaving 13 bases between. The CDR3 is 14 amino acids. CDR3 DNA: TGCGCCAGCAGCCTGCCGACTAATCCCTACGAGCAGTACTTC. Its translation is CASSLPTNPYEQYF.

This rearrangement joins TRBV10-3 to TRBJ2-2; D unresolved. CDR1 is ENHRY, CDR2 SYGVKD, per germline. V lost 0 bases, J lost 5 bases, and 4 bases lay in between. CDR3 length equals 13 residues. In nucleotides, the CDR3 is TGTGCCATCAGTGAGTCGACAACCGGGGAGCTGTTTTTT. Residues: CAISESTTGELFF.

This clonotype was counted between two and nine times. The rearrangement links TRBV6-5 to TRBJ1-4, with no clear D. CDR1 is MNHEY and CDR2 is SVGAGI in the germline V gene. This CDR3 region has 16 residues. V was clipped by 2 bases and J by 0 bases, with 10 bases between them. The CDR3 coding sequence is TGTGCCAGCAGTTACACCGGGAGTTCAACTAATGAAAAACTGTTTTTT. It translates to CASSYTGSSTNEKLFF.

The chain links TRBV20-1 to TRBJ2-1; the match to TRBD2 covers 14 bases. With 3 bases clipped from V and 6 bases from J, the junction kept 10 bases outside the gene matches. The CDR3 extends over 17 amino acids. Germline values: CDR1 DFQATT, CDR2 SNEGSKA (reference sequence). CDR3 DNA: TGCAGTGCTAGGTTGACTAGCGGGGGGGCATTGCCCAATGAGCAGTTCTTC. Protein sequence: CSARLTSGGALPNEQFF.

This clonotype was recorded many times. The chain has TRBV6-1 and TRBJ2-7; 9 nucleotides line up with TRBD1. Germline CDR1 and CDR2: MNHNS and SASEGT. The V and J ends lost 6 bases and 3 bases, in that order; junction bases with no gene match: 9. The CDR3 spans 15 residues. The CDR3 bases are TGTGCCAGCAGAGCCCGGACAGGGGTGCTCTACGAGCAGTACTTC. Its protein is CASRARTGVLYEQYF.

This clonotype was detected ten times or more. The V and J genes are TRBV27 and TRBJ2-7; the match to TRBD1 covers 8 bases. CDR3 length: 16 amino acids. Germline V CDR1 and CDR2: MNHEY, SMNVEV (reference sequence). The junction had 10 bases not matched to a gene; V was cut back by 3 bases and J by 3 bases. The CDR3 here is CASSFRRRTGYYEQYF. CDR3 sequence (DNA): TGTGCCAGCAGTTTTAGACGGAGGACAGGGTACTACGAGCAGTACTTC.

This clonotype was counted only a few times. The rearrangement joins TRBV5-1 to TRBJ2-7, with 9 bases fitting TRBD1. The CDR3 sequence is 14 residues long. Per germline, CDR1 SGHRS and CDR2 YFSETQ. Losses at the gene ends were 1 base for V and 5 bases for J; bases not matched to a gene: 4. The CDR3 region is CASSLWTGANEQYF. The CDR3 nucleotides read TGCGCCAGCAGCTTGTGGACAGGGGCCAACGAGCAGTACTTC.

This clonotype has only a few counts. The V call is TRBV12-3 or TRBV12-4, the J call TRBJ2-1; no clear D. The CDR3 contains 14 residues. The V end lost 5 bases, the J end lost 0 bases, and 8 bases lay between the germline ends. CDR3: CASSPSVSYNEQFF. The CDR3 DNA reads TGTGCCAGCAGTCCTTCGGTCTCCTACAATGAGCAGTTCTTC.

The chain employs TRBV7-8 and TRBJ1-2; unclear D gene. Trimming stripped 5 bases from V and 6 bases from J, with 19 bases between. The CDR3 runs to 15 residues. CDR1 is SGHVS, CDR2 FQNEAQ, per germline. In DNA form, the CDR3 reads TGTGCCAGCAGCCCTGTGCCATGGGCGGAGGATGGCTACACCTTC. It specifies CASSPVPWAEDGYTF.

V and J are TRBV29-1 and TRBJ1-5; D not certain. Germline V gene sequence: CDR1 SQVTM, CDR2 ANQGSEA. CDR3 length equals 12 residues. V lost 5 bases and J lost 0, with 5 bases in between. The CDR3 spells CSVRGSNQPQHF. The DNA of the CDR3 is TGCAGCGTTAGAGGTAGCAATCAGCCCCAGCATTTT.

This clonotype was seen just once. The chain couples TRBV20-1 to TRBJ1-1; perhaps TRBD1 as D (5 bases). This CDR3 contains 14 residues. The germline V gene encodes CDR1 DFQATT and CDR2 SNEGSKA (reference sequence). The V and J ends lost 0 bases and 1 base respectively, with 9 bases between them. In nucleotides, the CDR3 is TGCAGTGCTAGAGACCACGGACAGAACACTGAAGCTTTCTTT. As protein: CSARDHGQNTEAFF.